This TCR beta chain was captured in a study of OX40 agonist ivuxolimab in advanced cancers. Across the study: Six ivuxolimab dose levels, 0.01 to 10 mg/kg, were given intravenously every 2 weeks.

The protocol was immunoSEQ multiplex PCR, while the TCRdb copy is restricted to in-frame clones and leaves out a portion. The data show about 62,000 clones, roughly 92% seen once. About this clone: Its specificity is unknown.

The CDR3 contains 13 residues. CDR1 SQVTM and CDR2 ANQGSEA come from the germline V gene. Trimming left V 2 bases short and J 0 bases short, with 8 bases between. The study, taken as a whole, reports: The average count of expanded clones was higher among CD8+ T cells than among CD4+.

This clonotype originated in an adult with an advanced solid tumor such as melanoma, head and neck, liver or kidney cancer. The starting material was CD4+ or CD8+ T cells sorted from blood, obtained in a trial of the OX40 agonist ivuxolimab. V gene TRBV29-1 combines with J gene TRBJ2-7; perhaps TRBD2 as D (5 bases). The CDR3 spells CSVEWGDSYEQYF. In DNA, the CDR3 is TGCAGCGTTGAATGGGGAGACTCCTACGAGCAGTACTTC.